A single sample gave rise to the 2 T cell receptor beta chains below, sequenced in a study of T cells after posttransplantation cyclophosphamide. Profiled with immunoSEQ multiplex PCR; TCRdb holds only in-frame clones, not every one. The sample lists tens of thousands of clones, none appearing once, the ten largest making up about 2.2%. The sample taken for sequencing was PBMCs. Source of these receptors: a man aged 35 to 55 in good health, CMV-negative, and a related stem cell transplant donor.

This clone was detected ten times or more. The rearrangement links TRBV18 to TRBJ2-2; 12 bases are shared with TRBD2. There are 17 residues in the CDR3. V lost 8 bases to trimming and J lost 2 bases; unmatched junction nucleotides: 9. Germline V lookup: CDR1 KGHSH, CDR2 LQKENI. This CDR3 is CASRQRTSGINTGELFF. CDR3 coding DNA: TGTGCCAGCCGGCAACGGACTAGCGGGATAAACACCGGGGAGCTGTTTTTT.

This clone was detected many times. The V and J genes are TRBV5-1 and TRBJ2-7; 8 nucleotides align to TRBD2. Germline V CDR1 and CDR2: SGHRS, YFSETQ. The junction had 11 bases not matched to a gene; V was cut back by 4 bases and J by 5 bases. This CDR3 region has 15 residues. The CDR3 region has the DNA TGCGCCAGCAGCGGCGGAACGGGAGCGGGGGACGAGCAGTACTTC. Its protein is CASSGGTGAGDEQYF.